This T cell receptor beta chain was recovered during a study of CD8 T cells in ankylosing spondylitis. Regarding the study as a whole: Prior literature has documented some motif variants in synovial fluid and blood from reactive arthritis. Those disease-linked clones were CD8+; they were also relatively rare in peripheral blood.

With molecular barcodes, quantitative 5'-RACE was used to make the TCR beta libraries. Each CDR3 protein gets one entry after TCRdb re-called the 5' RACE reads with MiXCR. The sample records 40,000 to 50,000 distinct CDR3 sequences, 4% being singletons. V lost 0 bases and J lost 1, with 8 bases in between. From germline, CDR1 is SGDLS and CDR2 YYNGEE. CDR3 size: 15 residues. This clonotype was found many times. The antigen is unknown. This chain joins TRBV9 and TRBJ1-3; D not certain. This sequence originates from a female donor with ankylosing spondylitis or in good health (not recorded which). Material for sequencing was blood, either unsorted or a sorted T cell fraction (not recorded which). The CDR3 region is CASSVEVGSGNTIYF. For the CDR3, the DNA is TGTGCCAGCAGCGTAGAAGTCGGGTCTGGAAACACCATATATTTT.